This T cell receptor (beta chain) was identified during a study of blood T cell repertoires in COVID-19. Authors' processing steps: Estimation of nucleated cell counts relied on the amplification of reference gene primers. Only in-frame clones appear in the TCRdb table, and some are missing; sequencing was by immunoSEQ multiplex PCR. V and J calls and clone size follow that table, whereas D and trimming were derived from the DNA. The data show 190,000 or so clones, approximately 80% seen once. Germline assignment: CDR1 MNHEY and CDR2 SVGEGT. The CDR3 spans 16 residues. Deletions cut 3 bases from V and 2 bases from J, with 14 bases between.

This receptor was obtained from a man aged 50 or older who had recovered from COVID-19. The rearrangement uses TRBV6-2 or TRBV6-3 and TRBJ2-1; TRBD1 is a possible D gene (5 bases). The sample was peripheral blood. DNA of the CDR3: TGTGCCAGCAGTTATTTGGTGTCAGGGCCCTACAATGAGCAGTTCTTC. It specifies CASSYLVSGPYNEQFF.